The text below deals with one T cell receptor (beta chain). The clone's antigen remains unknown. The sample holds no much larger clone one base away, and base qualities are not on file. Per the germline V gene, SGHRS is the CDR1 and YFSETQ is the CDR2. The cysteine opens and the phenylalanine closes a CDR3 of 17 amino acids. The CDR3 DNA has 51 bases and is translated from base 1. A distance of 21 bases separates the germline ends of V and J, which lose 4 bases and 4 bases respectively. The record originates from a study of shared clonotypes between healthy human individuals (TCRdb year 2020). About the investigation overall: The cohort comprised a couple of women and a few men aged 18 to 49 years. Per donor, three plates each were used for CD4 naive and CD4 memory, two for CD8 naive, and one for CD8 memory. The study deeply sequenced blood TCR repertoires of about five healthy adults to estimate repertoire size and the extent of clonotype sharing between individuals. To increase sequencing depth and limit assay-specific biases, different laboratories used diverse techniques to prepare libraries and sequence TCR repertoires. Leukapheresis yielded between about 0.9 and 8.9 billion PBMCs per donor. The research as a whole found: Pairwise subsampling indicated that sequencing depth was expected to affect the degree of clonotype sharing among donors. Larger estimated clonotype richness was generally found for naive subsets than for memory subsets. Incomplete sequencing was indicated by rarefaction of sorted-subset datasets, despite the large sequencing depth. The genetic and exposure-history diversity represented was limited by the small number of donors. When a few donors were compared, the shared fraction of clonotypes was 5% to 6.5% for naive CD4, 3.5% for naive CD8, 2.3% for memory CD4, and 0.35% to 0.5% for memory CD8. Only blood was sampled, and tissue TCR repertoires likely differ from those in blood. Clonotypes shared by all four sorted-subset donors showed higher generation probabilities than non-shared clonotypes.

The donors were healthy, HIV-negative adults who had no recently reported acute infections or vaccinations. Only Caucasian adults living in Nashville, Tennessee, USA were represented among the donors. CD4+ T cells were enriched by magnetic negative selection, after which naive cells were positively selected on CD45RA and the negative fraction was taken as the memory subset. Blood was obtained by leukapheresis, after which PBMCs were separated by Ficoll-Histopaque density gradient centrifugation and cryopreserved in liquid nitrogen vapor phase. Analytical flow cytometry was used to check the purity and quantity of every magnetically sorted T cell population. Each sorted fraction had its genomic DNA isolated and then quantified by UV absorbance on a Nanodrop 2000c. Using the deep immunoSEQ assay, TCR CDR3 regions were amplified from genomic DNA by multiplex PCR. Genomic DNA extracted from each cell subset was distributed evenly over all wells of several immunoSEQ 96-well plates, and each plate served as one replicate. For sorted subsets, about 200 ng genomic DNA, equal to tens of thousands of T cell genomes, was loaded into each replicate PCR. Purified libraries were measured with a Qubit 3.0 fluorometer, size-checked on a Bioanalyzer 2100, and measured again with the KAPA Library Quantification kit. Every immunoSEQ 96-well plate was sequenced on a separate single-read 150-cycle Illumina NextSeq 550 flow cell. Concerning the study's data processing: Because only junctional sequences without quality scores were contained in the immunoSEQ output, filtering matching that applied to full-length reads could not be performed. Sequences were annotated with PyIR, a Python wrapper for IgBLAST v1.9, using IMGT germline references to assign V/J genes and CDR3. Reads with weak V/J assignments (E-value above 1e-6), missing CDR3, stop codons, out-of-frame junctions, or ambiguous translated residues were removed. A V3J clonotype was defined by an identical inferred V gene, J gene, and CDR3 amino acid sequence. Percentage overlap between repertoires was calculated by dividing the number of shared unique clonotypes by the size of the smaller repertoire. RTK rarefaction, the Chao1 estimator, and Recon v2.1 estimates of unobserved clonotypes were used to assess repertoire richness. OLGA was used to compute generation probabilities for all TCRbeta clonotypes that the gDNA method yielded from four donors. TCRdb retrieved this table from immuneACCESS and kept in-frame rearrangements only. Not all clones are present; in checked studies, unresolved V genes account for under half, and no reason is known for the remainder. V, J and clone size are taken as reported in that table, and D and trimming were inferred from the DNA itself. The sample table holds 2 million to 2.5 million clones, of which 80% to 95% were seen once. Around 0.4% of the sample is taken by the ten largest.

The clonotype was recovered from a man younger than 35 in good health. Some clones in this sample may be carry-over from other donors' samples. Recombination linked TRBV5-1 to TRBJ2-1, with no confidently assigned D gene. Sequencing was carried out using naive CD4+ T cells from PBMCs. What the cell subset or site label conveys for this sample: CD45RA+ positively selected. DNA sequence: TGCGCCAGCAGCCTACGGACCGTGGCCAATTTATACAATGAGCAGTTCTTC. The translation is CASSLRTVANLYNEQFF.